What follows describes a single T cell receptor beta chain. Clones were sequenced by immunoSEQ multiplex PCR, and TCRdb holds only the in-frame ones, with some missing. The sample holds some 100,000 clones; almost 95% are singletons and the top ten take roughly 6.6%. The data belong to a study of blood T cell repertoires in COVID-19. For the study at large: T cells, B-cell-depleted T cells, or PBMCs provided the cDNA or gDNA that served as material.

CDR1 and CDR2 (germline): SNHLY, FYNNEI. This CDR3 contains 14 residues. Trimming shortened V by 6 bases and J by 1 base, and 12 bases separated the two germline ends. The V and J genes are TRBV2 and TRBJ1-1, with D uncertain. Sequencing was carried out using peripheral blood. This TCR was recovered from a woman aged 55-69 years with active COVID-19. DNA for the CDR3: TGTGCCAGCAGAGGAGGATCAGGGAACACTGAAGCTTTCTTT. It encodes CASRGGSGNTEAFF. The variable domain in full, with the rest retrieved from reference TRBV2 and TRBJ1-1, is EPEVTQTPSHQVTQMGQEVILRCVPISNHLYFYWYRQILGQKVEFLVSFYNNEISEKSEIFDDQFSVERPDGSNFTLKIRSTKLEDSAMYFCASRGGSGNTEAFFGQGTRLTVV.